These 14 T cell receptor beta chains share one sample of origin, sequenced in a study of somatic mutations in cytotoxic T cells in rheumatoid arthritis. The table came from immunoSEQ multiplex PCR; TCRdb's copy has only in-frame clones and leaves some out. The sample includes 15,000 to 20,000 clones, approximately 75% of them seen just once. The sequenced sample consisted of CD8+ T cells sorted from blood. Source of these receptors: an adult with rheumatoid arthritis.

The chain joins TRBV27 to TRBJ2-2, with D tentatively TRBD1 (6 bases). This CDR3 spans 15 amino acids. The V gene's germline CDR1 is MNHEY and CDR2 SMNVEV (reference sequence). V was pared by 7 bases and J by 1 base, with 13 bases between. Here the CDR3 DNA reads TGTGCCAGCACCCCACAGGGAGAGAACACCGGGGAGCTGTTTTTT. Its protein is CASTPQGENTGELFF.

The chain is built from TRBV6-4 and TRBJ2-1; D may be TRBD2 (6 bases). The germline CDR1 and CDR2 sequences are MRHNA and SNTAGT. The CDR3 is made up of 14 amino acids. The V end lost 6 bases, the J end lost 5 bases, and 14 bases lay between the germline ends. The CDR3 here is CASSKTGDNNEQFF. CDR3 sequence (DNA): TGTGCCAGCAGCAAAACGGGGGATAACAATGAGCAGTTCTTC.

The rearrangement uses TRBV4-1 and TRBJ1-1; 9 bases match TRBD1. Trimming at V came to 5 bases and at J to 0 bases, leaving 7 bases not matched to a gene. Per the germline V gene, CDR1 is MGHRA and CDR2 is YSYEKL. The CDR3 runs to 16 residues. The CDR3 DNA follows: TGCGCCAGCAGCAGTAGACAGGGGGAAATGAACACTGAAGCTTTCTTT. Translating gives CASSSRQGEMNTEAFF.

This chain links TRBV5-8 with TRBJ2-2; a possible D gene is TRBD2 (6 bases). The V end lost 2 bases, the J end lost 7 bases, and 9 bases lay between the germline ends. This CDR3 has 13 residues. Looked up from germline, CDR1 is SGHTS and CDR2 is YDEGEE. The CDR3 is CASSFRDFGELFF. The CDR3 nucleotides read TGTGCCAGCAGCTTCCGGGACTTCGGGGAGCTGTTTTTT.

This chain links TRBV15 with TRBJ2-7; TRBD2 agrees at 14 bases. V shed 2 bases, J shed 3 bases, and the junction held 3 bases outside the gene matches. Germline V gene data show CDR1 as LNHNV and CDR2 as YYDKDF (reference sequence). The CDR3 covers 16 residues. CDR3 DNA sequence: TGTGCCACCAGCAGAACCGGGACTAGCGGGAGCTACGAGCAGTACTTC. Translated, it gives CATSRTGTSGSYEQYF.

The chain couples TRBV12-1 to TRBJ2-5; the tabulated D call, TRBD2, remains unverified against the DNA. TRBV12-1 is a pseudogene. The CDR3 length is 16 residues. The CDR3 DNA follows: TGTGCCAGCAGCTTTCTCTGGGGGGGGATAAAAGAGACCCAGTACTTC. Translation gives CASSFLWGGIKETQYF.

This clone has a handful of counts. The gene calls are TRBV19 and TRBJ1-2; tentatively, D is TRBD1 (6 bases). The CDR3 contains 13 residues. Trimming shortened V by 3 bases and J by 3 bases, and 8 bases separated the two germline ends. From germline, CDR1 is LNHDA and CDR2 SQIVND (reference sequence). The CDR3 is CASSIEGDYGYTF. As DNA, the CDR3 is TGTGCCAGTAGTATCGAGGGGGACTATGGCTACACCTTC.

The genes are TRBV6-6 and TRBJ2-5; D is possibly TRBD2 (6 bases). V lost 3 bases, J lost 1 base, and 12 bases lay in between. The CDR3 consists of 15 residues. The V gene's germline CDR1 is MNHNY and CDR2 SVGAGI (reference sequence). CDR3 in amino acids: CASSYLLGGQETQYF. In DNA form, the CDR3 reads TGTGCCAGCAGTTATCTACTCGGGGGCCAAGAGACCCAGTACTTC.

The chain joins TRBV30 to TRBJ1-1; the D is unclear. Per the germline V gene, CDR1 is GTSNPN and CDR2 is SVGIG (reference sequence). This CDR3 region has 13 residues. Between the trimmed V and J ends, which lost 0 bases and 7 bases, there was a span of 12 bases. As DNA, the CDR3 is TGTGCCTGGAGTGTCAGGAATCCTTATGAAGCTTTCTTT. Its protein product is CAWSVRNPYEAFF.

The gene calls are TRBV5-1 and TRBJ1-4, with TRBD1 matching 8 bases. CDR3 size: 18 residues. V was pared by 0 bases and J by 10 bases, with 17 bases of the junction left unmatched. The germline CDR1 and CDR2 sequences are SGHRS and YFSETQ. CDR3 nucleotides: TGCGCCAGCAGCTTGGCAATAGGGACAGGATCTTTGGGCGGAAAACTGTTTTTT. Its protein product is CASSLAIGTGSLGGKLFF.

This chain uses TRBV27 with TRBJ1-3; maybe TRBD1 (5 bases). V lost 5 bases and J 0 bases, leaving 11 bases between the germline ends. CDR1 is MNHEY, CDR2 SMNVEV, per germline (reference sequence). This CDR3 spans 15 amino acids. The CDR3 DNA reads TGTGCCAGCAGTCCCTCAGGGAGCTCTGGAAACACCATATATTTT. Its protein is CASSPSGSSGNTIYF.

CDR3 region: CASSLGDWDTEAFF. The CDR3 DNA sequence: TGTGCCAGCAGTTTAGGGGATTGGGACACTGAAGCTTTCTTT. V and J are TRBV27 and TRBJ1-1; D gene uncertain. CDR1 MNHEY and CDR2 SMNVEV come from the germline V gene (reference sequence). V dropped 2 bases and J dropped 3 bases, with 10 bases sitting between them. The CDR3 runs 14 residues.

The chain recombines TRBV28 with TRBJ2-3, with TRBD1 as a possible D gene (6 bases). Germline V gene lookup returns CDR1 MDHEN and CDR2 SYDVKM. The CDR3 has 17 amino acids. V dropped 6 bases and J dropped 0 bases, with 19 bases sitting between them. The CDR3 region has the DNA TGTGCCAGCAGCCCACCGTTACAGGGTACTAGCACAGATACGCAGTATTTT. It codes for CASSPPLQGTSTDTQYF.

The chain combines TRBV7-9 with TRBJ2-7; 13 bases agree with TRBD2. The germline V gene encodes CDR1 SEHNR and CDR2 FQNEAQ (reference sequence). V dropped 4 bases and J dropped 3; count of bases not matched to a gene: 9. CDR3 length: 17 residues. CDR3 nucleotide sequence: TGTGCCAGCAGCTCGCGGACTAGCGGGGGTCACAGCTACGAGCAGTACTTC. It encodes CASSSRTSGGHSYEQYF. Supplemented by reference TRBV7-9 and TRBJ2-7, the full variable domain reads DTGVSQNPRHKITKRGQNVTFRCDPISEHNRLYWYRQTLGQGPEFLTYFQNEAQLEKSRLLSDRFSAERPKGSFSTLEIQRTEQGDSAMYLCASSSRTSGGHSYEQYFGPGTRLTVT.